The clone carrying this T cell receptor (beta chain) was observed a few times. What it binds is not known. The sample originates from a study of beta chain features in type 1 diabetes. Trimming cost V 2 bases and J 0 bases; bases outside gene matches: 0. CDR1 and CDR2 (germline): KGHSH, LQKENI. This CDR3 region has 15 residues. Whole-study findings and limits: There was no resolution here of whether HLA type influences TCRB rearrangement.

Isolated RNA was reverse transcribed in full, so expressed TCRB transcripts were sequenced. Naive, central memory and regulatory T cell samples averaged roughly 4 million reads. Assay used: immunoSEQ multiplex PCR; TCRdb lists only in-frame clones, some missing. The sample shows fewer than 900,000 clones, roughly 17% of them seen only once. Cells sorted by CD45RO/CCR7/CD25/CD127/CD95/CD27 comprised CD4+ naive, central memory, regulatory and stem cell-like memory cells. The J gene is TRBJ2-3, the V gene TRBV18, with 9 bases identical to TRBD2. The TCR sequence derives from a woman aged 18-29 years in good health. The sample was naive CD4+ T cells from blood. CDR3 sequence: CASSPAGGSTDTQYF. Written as DNA, the CDR3 is TGTGCCAGCTCACCAGCGGGAGGGAGCACAGATACGCAGTATTTT.